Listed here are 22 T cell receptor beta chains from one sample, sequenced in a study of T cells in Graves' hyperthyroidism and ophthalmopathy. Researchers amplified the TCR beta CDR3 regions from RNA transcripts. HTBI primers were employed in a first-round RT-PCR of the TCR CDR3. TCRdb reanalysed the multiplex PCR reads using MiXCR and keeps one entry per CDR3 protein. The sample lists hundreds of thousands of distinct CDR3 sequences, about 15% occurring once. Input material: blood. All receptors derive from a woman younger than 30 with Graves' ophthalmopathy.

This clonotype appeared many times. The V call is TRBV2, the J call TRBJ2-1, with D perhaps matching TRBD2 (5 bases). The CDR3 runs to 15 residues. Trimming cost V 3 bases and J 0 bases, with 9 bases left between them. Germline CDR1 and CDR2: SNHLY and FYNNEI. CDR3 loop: CASSETGSSYNEQFF. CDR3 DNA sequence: TGTGCCAGCAGTGAGACGGGAAGCTCCTACAATGAGCAGTTCTTC.

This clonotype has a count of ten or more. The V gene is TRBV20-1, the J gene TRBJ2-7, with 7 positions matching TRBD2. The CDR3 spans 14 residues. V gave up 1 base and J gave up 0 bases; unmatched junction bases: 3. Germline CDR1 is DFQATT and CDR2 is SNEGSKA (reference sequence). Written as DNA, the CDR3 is TGCAGTGCTAGAGGGTCTAGCGGCTCCTACGAGCAGTACTTC. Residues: CSARGSSGSYEQYF.

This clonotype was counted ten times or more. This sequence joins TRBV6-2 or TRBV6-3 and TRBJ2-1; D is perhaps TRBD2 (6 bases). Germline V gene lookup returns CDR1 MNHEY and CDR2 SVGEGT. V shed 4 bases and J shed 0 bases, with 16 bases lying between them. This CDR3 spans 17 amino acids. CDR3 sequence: CASSWGLLTSSYNEQFF. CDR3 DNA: TGTGCCAGCAGTTGGGGACTTTTAACCAGCTCCTACAATGAGCAGTTCTTC.

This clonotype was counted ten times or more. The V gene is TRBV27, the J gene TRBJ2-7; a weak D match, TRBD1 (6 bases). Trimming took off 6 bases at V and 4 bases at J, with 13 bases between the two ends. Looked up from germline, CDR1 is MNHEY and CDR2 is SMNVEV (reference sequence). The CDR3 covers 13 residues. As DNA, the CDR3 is TGTGCCAGCAGCTTGGGACACCTTTACGAGCAGTACTTC. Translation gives CASSLGHLYEQYF.

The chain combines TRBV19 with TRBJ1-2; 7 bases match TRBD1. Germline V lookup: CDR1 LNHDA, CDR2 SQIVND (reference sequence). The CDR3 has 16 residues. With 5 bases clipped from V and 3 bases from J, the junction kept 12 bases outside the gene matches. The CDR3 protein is CASSREPDRVHYGYTF. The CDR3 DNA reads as TGTGCCAGTAGTCGCGAGCCTGACAGGGTGCACTATGGCTACACCTTC.

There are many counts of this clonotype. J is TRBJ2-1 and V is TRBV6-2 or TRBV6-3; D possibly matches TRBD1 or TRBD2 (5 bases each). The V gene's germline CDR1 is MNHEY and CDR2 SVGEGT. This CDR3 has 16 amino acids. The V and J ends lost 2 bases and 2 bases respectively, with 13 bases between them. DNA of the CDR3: TGTGCCAGCAGTTACAGGGGACCACCAACCTACAATGAGCAGTTCTTC. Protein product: CASSYRGPPTYNEQFF.

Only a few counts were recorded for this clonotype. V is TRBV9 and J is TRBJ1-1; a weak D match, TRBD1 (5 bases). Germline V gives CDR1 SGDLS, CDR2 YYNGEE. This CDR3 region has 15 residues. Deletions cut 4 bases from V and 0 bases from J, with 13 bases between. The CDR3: CASSWGGTMNTEAFF. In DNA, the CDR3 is TGTGCCAGCAGCTGGGGAGGGACCATGAACACTGAAGCTTTCTTT.

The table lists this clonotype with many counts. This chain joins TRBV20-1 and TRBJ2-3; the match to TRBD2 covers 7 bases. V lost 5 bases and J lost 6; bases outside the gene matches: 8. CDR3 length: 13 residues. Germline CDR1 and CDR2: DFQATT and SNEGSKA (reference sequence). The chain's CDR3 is CSASLTSSDTQYF. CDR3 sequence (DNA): TGCAGTGCTTCTCTGACTAGCTCGGATACGCAGTATTTT.

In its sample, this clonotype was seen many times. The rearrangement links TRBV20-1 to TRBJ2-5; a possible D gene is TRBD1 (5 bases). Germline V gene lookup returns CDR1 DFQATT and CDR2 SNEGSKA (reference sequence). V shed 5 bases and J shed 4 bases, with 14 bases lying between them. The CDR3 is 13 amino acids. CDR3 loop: CSAPPAGRETQYF. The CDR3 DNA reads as TGCAGTGCTCCCCCGGCAGGGCGAGAGACCCAGTACTTC.

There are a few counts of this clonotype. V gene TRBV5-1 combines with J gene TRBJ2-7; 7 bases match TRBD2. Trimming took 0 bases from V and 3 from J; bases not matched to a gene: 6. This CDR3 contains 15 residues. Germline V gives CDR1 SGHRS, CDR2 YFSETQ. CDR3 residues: CASSLEGGSYYEQYF. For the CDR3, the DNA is TGCGCCAGCAGCTTGGAAGGCGGGAGTTACTACGAGCAGTACTTC. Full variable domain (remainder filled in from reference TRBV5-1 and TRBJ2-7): KAGVTQTPRYLIKTRGQQVTLSCSPISGHRSVSWYQQTPGQGLQFLFEYFSETQRNKGNFPGRFSGRQFSNSRSEMNVSTLELGDSALYLCASSLEGGSYYEQYFGPGTRLTVT.

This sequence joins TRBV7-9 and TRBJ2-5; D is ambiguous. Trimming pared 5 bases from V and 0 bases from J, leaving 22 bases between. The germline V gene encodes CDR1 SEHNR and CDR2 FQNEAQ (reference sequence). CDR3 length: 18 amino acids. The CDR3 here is CASSHRVYWLEYQETQYF. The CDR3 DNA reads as TGTGCCAGCAGCCATAGGGTATACTGGTTGGAGTACCAAGAGACCCAGTACTTC.

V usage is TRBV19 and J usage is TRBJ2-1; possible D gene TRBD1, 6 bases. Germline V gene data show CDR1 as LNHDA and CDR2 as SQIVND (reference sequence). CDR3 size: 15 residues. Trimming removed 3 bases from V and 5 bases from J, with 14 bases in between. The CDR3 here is CASSIGAGAHNEQFF. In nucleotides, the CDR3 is TGTGCCAGTAGTATTGGGGCAGGGGCCCACAATGAGCAGTTCTTC.

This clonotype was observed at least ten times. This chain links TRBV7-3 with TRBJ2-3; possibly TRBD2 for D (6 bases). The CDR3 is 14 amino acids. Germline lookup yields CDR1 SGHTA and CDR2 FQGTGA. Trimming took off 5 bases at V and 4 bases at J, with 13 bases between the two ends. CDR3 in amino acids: CASSTGGTADTQYF. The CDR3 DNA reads TGTGCCAGCAGCACTGGGGGGACTGCAGATACGCAGTATTTT. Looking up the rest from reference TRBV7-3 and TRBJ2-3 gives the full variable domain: GAGVSQTPSNKVTEKGKYVELRCDPISGHTALYWYRQSLGQGPEFLIYFQGTGAADDSGLPNDRFFAVRPEGSVSTLKIQRTERGDSAVYLCASSTGGTADTQYFGPGTRLTVL.

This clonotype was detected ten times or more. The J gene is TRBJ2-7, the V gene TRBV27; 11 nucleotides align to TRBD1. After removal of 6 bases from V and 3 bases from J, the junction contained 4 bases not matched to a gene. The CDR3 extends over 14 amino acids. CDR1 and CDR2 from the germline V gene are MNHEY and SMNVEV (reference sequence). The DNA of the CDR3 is TGTGCCAGCAGGGACGGGACAGGGGGCTACGAGCAGTACTTC. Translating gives CASRDGTGGYEQYF.

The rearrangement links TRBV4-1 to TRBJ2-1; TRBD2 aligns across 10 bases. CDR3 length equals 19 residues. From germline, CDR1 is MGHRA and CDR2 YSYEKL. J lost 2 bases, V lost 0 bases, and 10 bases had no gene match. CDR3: CASSQDPVHLAGAYNEQFF. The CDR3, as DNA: TGCGCCAGCAGCCAAGACCCGGTGCATCTAGCGGGGGCCTACAATGAGCAGTTCTTC.

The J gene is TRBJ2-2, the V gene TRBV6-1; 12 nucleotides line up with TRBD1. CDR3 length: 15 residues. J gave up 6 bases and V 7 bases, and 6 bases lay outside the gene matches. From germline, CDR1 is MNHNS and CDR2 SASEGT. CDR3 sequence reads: CASTPGQGAAGELFF. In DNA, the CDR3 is TGTGCCAGCACCCCGGGACAGGGGGCTGCCGGGGAGCTGTTTTTT.

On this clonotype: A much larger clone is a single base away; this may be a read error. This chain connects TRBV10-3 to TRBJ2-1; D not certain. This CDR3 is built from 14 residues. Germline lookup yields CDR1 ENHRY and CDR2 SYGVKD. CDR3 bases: TGTGCCATCAGTAAGTCGACTCGGGTGACGAAGCAGTTCTTC. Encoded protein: CAISKSTRVTKQFF.

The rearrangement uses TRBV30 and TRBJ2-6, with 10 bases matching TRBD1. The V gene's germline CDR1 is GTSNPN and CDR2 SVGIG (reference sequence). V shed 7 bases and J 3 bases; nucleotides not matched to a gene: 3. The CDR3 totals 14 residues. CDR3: CASGQGSGANVLTF. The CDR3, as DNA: TGTGCCTCGGGACAGGGGAGTGGGGCCAACGTCCTGACTTTC. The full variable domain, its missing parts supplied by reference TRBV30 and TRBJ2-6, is SQTIHQWPATLVQPVGSPLSLECTVEGTSNPNLYWYRQAAGRGLQLLFYSVGIGQISSEVPQNLSASRPQDRQFILSSKKLLLSDSGFYLCASGQGSGANVLTFGAGSRLTVL.

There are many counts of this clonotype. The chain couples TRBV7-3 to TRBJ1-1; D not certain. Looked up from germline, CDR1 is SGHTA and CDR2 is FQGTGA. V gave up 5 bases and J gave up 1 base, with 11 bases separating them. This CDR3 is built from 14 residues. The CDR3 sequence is CASSQGSGNTEAFF. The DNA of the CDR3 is TGTGCCAGCAGCCAAGGGTCGGGGAACACTGAAGCTTTCTTT.

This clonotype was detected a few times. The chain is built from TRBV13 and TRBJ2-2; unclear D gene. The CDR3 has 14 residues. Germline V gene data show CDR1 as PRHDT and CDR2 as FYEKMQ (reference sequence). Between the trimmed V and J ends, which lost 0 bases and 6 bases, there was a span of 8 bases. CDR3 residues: CASSLGRTPGELFF. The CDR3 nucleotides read TGTGCCAGCAGCTTAGGGCGTACCCCCGGGGAGCTGTTTTTT.

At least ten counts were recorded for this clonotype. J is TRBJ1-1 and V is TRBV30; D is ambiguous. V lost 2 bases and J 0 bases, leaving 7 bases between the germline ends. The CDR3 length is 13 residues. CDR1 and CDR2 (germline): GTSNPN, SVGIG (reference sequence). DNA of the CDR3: TGTGCCTGGAGTAAGGGTATGAACACTGAAGCTTTCTTT. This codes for CAWSKGMNTEAFF.

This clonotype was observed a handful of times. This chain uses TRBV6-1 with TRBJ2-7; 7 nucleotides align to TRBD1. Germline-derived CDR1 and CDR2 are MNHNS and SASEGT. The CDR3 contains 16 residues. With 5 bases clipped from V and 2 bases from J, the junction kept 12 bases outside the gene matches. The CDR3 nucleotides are TGTGCCAGCAGTTCGTCTTGGGGACAGACCCCCTACGAGCAGTACTTC. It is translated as CASSSSWGQTPYEQYF.